This T cell receptor (beta chain) derives from a study of a mutant IDH1 vaccine in newly diagnosed glioma. The V gene end was trimmed by 6 bases and the J gene end by 0 bases; junction bases not matched to a gene: 7. The CDR3 runs to 16 residues. CDR1 and CDR2 from the germline V gene are SGHTA and FQGNSA. The method was immunoSEQ multiplex PCR; TCRdb's version includes in-frame clones alone and lacks a portion of them. Of about 38,000 clones listed, around 82% are singletons. As to time point: baseline, week 1 (first vaccination visit). Treatment: pre-vaccination baseline after standard-of-care therapy.

This TCR came from a man aged 35 to 55 with glioma. Some clones in this sample may be carry-over from other donors' samples. The chain joins TRBV7-2 to TRBJ2-3; 9 bases map to TRBD2. The specimen comprised PBMCs, sampled from a glioma patient treated with radiotherapy, temozolomide or both. The CDR3 reads CASSFSGGASTDTQYF. CDR3 DNA sequence: TGTGCCAGCAGTTTTAGCGGGGGAGCTAGCACAGATACGCAGTATTTT.